These 5 T cell receptor beta chains came from one sample sequenced in a study of control samples from healthy donors and cancer patients. The table came from immunoSEQ multiplex PCR; TCRdb's copy has only in-frame clones and leaves some out. The table includes about 150,000 clones, 80% to 95% detected once. Sequences were obtained from blood. The receptors stem from a woman aged 25 to 45 in good health.

The chain employs TRBV28 and TRBJ1-6, with 7 positions matching TRBD1. J was trimmed by 7 bases and V by 4 bases; bases with no gene match: 4. The germline gives CDR1 MDHEN, CDR2 SYDVKM. This CDR3 has 14 amino acids. In DNA form, the CDR3 reads TGTGCCAGCAGTTCGACAGGGCTAAATTCACCCCTCCACTTT. This sequence encodes CASSSTGLNSPLHF.

The V gene is TRBV5-4, the J gene TRBJ1-2; D remains unclear. CDR3 size: 15 residues. Trimming removed 0 bases from V and 3 bases from J, with 12 bases in between. Germline V lookup: CDR1 SGHNT, CDR2 YYREEE (reference sequence). CDR3: CASSLGVGFDYGYTF. The DNA for the CDR3 is TGTGCCAGCAGCTTGGGTGTAGGGTTCGACTATGGCTACACCTTC.

This chain links TRBV15 with TRBJ1-4; perhaps TRBD1 as D (5 bases). Per the germline V gene, CDR1 is LNHNV and CDR2 is YYDKDF (reference sequence). The V end lost 5 bases, the J end lost 0 bases, and 13 bases lay between the germline ends. This CDR3 has 16 amino acids. In nucleotides, the CDR3 is TGTGCCACCAGCGGCTTTGGGACGTCAACTAATGAAAAACTGTTTTTT. It codes for CATSGFGTSTNEKLFF.

This clone appeared many times. The chain has TRBV4-2 and TRBJ1-5, with a tentative D call TRBD1 (6 bases). CDR3 length equals 16 residues. Looked up from germline, CDR1 is LGHNA and CDR2 is YNFKEQ. V lost 0 bases, J lost 6 bases, and 15 bases lay in between. The DNA of the CDR3 is TGTGCCAGCAGCCAAGAAGAAGGGCAGGGGAGTCAGCCCCAGCATTTT. This sequence encodes CASSQEEGQGSQPQHF.

The rearrangement joins TRBV30 to TRBJ1-4, with 7 bases aligning to TRBD1. There are 14 residues in the CDR3. V gave up 4 bases and J gave up 3 bases; unmatched junction bases: 5. In germline, CDR1 is GTSNPN, CDR2 SVGIG (reference sequence). The CDR3 nucleotides read TGTGCCTGGACCCGACAGGGCGCTAATGAAAAACTGTTTTTT. Amino acid sequence: CAWTRQGANEKLFF.